The 20 T cell receptor beta chains given below trace back to one sample, sequenced in a study of cytomegalovirus exposure and HLA in healthy donors. Amplification used 60 Vbeta primers and 13 Jbeta primers. TCRdb keeps only in-frame clones here, not all; method: immunoSEQ multiplex PCR. The data hold over 150,000 clones, with approximately 80% observed a single time. The sample taken for sequencing was PBMCs. These receptors originate from a woman aged 50 to 60 in good health and CMV-seropositive.

This clone was detected only a few times. The V and J genes are TRBV5-3 and TRBJ2-7, with 11 bases lining up with TRBD2. TRBV5-3 belongs to the ORF category, with a function that is uncertain. V was pared by 4 bases and J by 0 bases, with 6 bases of the junction left unmatched. The CDR3 length is 16 residues. CDR3 in DNA: TGTGCCAGAAGCCCCGGACTAGCGGGCTACTCCTACGAGCAGTACTTC. Amino acids: CARSPGLAGYSYEQYF.

The rearrangement uses TRBV7-2 and TRBJ2-5, with 8 nucleotides matching TRBD1. Germline V CDR1 and CDR2: SGHTA, FQGNSA. The V gene end was trimmed by 2 bases and the J gene end by 4 bases; junction bases not matched to a gene: 9. The CDR3 runs 16 residues. The CDR3 spells CASSLMVSGGAETQYF. CDR3 nucleotide sequence: TGTGCCAGCAGCTTAATGGTGTCAGGGGGCGCAGAGACCCAGTACTTC.

The V call is TRBV27, the J call TRBJ1-2; 7 bases are shared with TRBD1. V gave up 5 bases and J gave up 7 bases; unmatched junction bases: 13. CDR1 MNHEY and CDR2 SMNVEV come from the germline V gene (reference sequence). The CDR3 is made up of 15 amino acids. The CDR3, as DNA: TGTGCCAGCAGTCCTCCCGGACAGGATATACGTGGCTACACCTTC. Amino acid sequence: CASSPPGQDIRGYTF.

This clone was seen more than once but under ten times. The rearrangement uses TRBV4-2 and TRBJ2-1, with D perhaps TRBD2 (6 bases). CDR3 length: 16 amino acids. The germline CDR1 and CDR2 sequences are LGHNA and YNFKEQ. V lost 1 base to trimming and J lost 1 base, with 11 bases between them. The CDR3, as DNA: TGTGCCAGCAGCCAAGCACCGGAGGGATCCTACAATGAGCAGTTCTTC. Translation: CASSQAPEGSYNEQFF.

The rearrangement links TRBV7-9 to TRBJ1-2; TRBD1 matches 7 bases. The CDR3 loop spans 13 amino acids. Germline CDR1 reads SEHNR; CDR2 reads FQNEAQ (reference sequence). The trim removed 5 bases at V and 6 bases at J, leaving 6 bases unmatched. DNA for the CDR3: TGTGCCAGCAGCCCACAGGGGAACGATGGCTACACCTTC. Its translation is CASSPQGNDGYTF.

The CDR3 nucleotides are TGTGCCAGCAGTGAAAATAGCGGACTAGCGGGAGGCACAGATACGCAGTATTTT. It yields the protein CASSENSGLAGGTDTQYF. V and J are TRBV2 and TRBJ2-3; 13 positions match TRBD2. CDR3 length: 18 amino acids. With 2 bases clipped from V and 1 base from J, the junction kept 6 bases outside the gene matches. Per the germline V gene, CDR1 is SNHLY and CDR2 is FYNNEI.

This rearrangement joins TRBV7-8 to TRBJ2-2; TRBD1 might be the D (5 bases). The V and J ends lost 2 bases and 2 bases respectively, with 15 bases between them. CDR3 size: 17 residues. Germline V CDR1 and CDR2: SGHVS, FQNEAQ. The CDR3 nucleotides are TGTGCCAGCAGCTTAAAAGGACATATCCCAAACACCGGGGAGCTGTTTTTT. As protein: CASSLKGHIPNTGELFF.

The rearrangement joins TRBV7-2 to TRBJ2-7; 8 bases align to TRBD1. This CDR3 contains 13 residues. From germline, CDR1 is SGHTA and CDR2 FQGNSA. V trimming: 3 bases; J trimming: 3 bases; junction bases outside the gene matches: 1. The CDR3 nucleotides are TGTGCCAGCAGCTTGGGACAGGTCTACGAGCAGTACTTC. It translates to CASSLGQVYEQYF.

V is TRBV5-1 and J is TRBJ2-7; D might be TRBD1 (6 bases). The CDR3 consists of 14 residues. The V gene lost 0 bases and the J gene lost 3 bases, with 10 bases spanning the gap. Germline values: CDR1 SGHRS, CDR2 YFSETQ. Here the CDR3 DNA reads TGCGCCAGCAGCTTGGCGGGACACGTCTACGAGCAGTACTTC. Its protein product is CASSLAGHVYEQYF.

The chain employs TRBV5-1 and TRBJ1-2; 7 nucleotides match TRBD1. Germline-derived CDR1 and CDR2 are SGHRS and YFSETQ. Trimming at V came to 4 bases and at J to 5 bases, leaving 11 bases not matched to a gene. CDR3 size: 15 residues. The CDR3 is CASSKDTGTAYGYTF. In DNA, the CDR3 is TGCGCCAGCAGCAAAGACACCGGGACAGCATATGGCTACACCTTC.

The chain employs TRBV19 and TRBJ1-5; 8 bases are shared with TRBD1. CDR3 length: 15 residues. Germline loops: CDR1 LNHDA, CDR2 SQIVND (reference sequence). Trimming removed 4 bases from V and 7 bases from J; junction bases left unmatched: 9. The CDR3 is CASSTIDRGGQPQHF. CDR3 DNA: TGTGCCAGTAGTACCATTGACAGGGGTGGCCAGCCCCAGCATTTT.

This clone was counted a few times. The chain recombines TRBV6-5 with TRBJ2-1, with D perhaps matching TRBD2 (7 bases). V was shortened by 6 bases and J by 8 bases, with 20 bases between the two germline ends. The CDR3 loop spans 15 amino acids. Germline V gene lookup returns CDR1 MNHEY and CDR2 SVGAGI. The chain's CDR3 is CASRRGGTPSDEQFF. CDR3 in DNA: TGTGCCAGCAGGAGGGGGGGGACACCCTCGGATGAGCAGTTCTTC.

The chain couples TRBV5-3 to TRBJ1-2; D is uncertain. TRBV5-3 is identified as an open reading frame with a role that is uncertain. Trimming left V 5 bases short and J 2 bases short, with 22 bases between. This CDR3 has 17 residues. CDR3 sequence: CARRGHPWLRGNYGYTF. The CDR3 region has the DNA TGTGCCAGAAGGGGCCATCCTTGGCTGCGAGGGAACTATGGCTACACCTTC.

The CDR3 bases are TGTGCCAGCAGCCCTACAGGGGCCGGGGAGCTGTTTTTT. Encoded protein: CASSPTGAGELFF. The chain uses TRBV7-2 and TRBJ2-2, with 7 bases that match TRBD1. The V gene end was trimmed by 5 bases and the J gene end by 6 bases; junction bases not matched to a gene: 3. There are 13 residues in the CDR3. Per the germline V gene, CDR1 is SGHTA and CDR2 is FQGNSA.

This chain uses TRBV7-2 with TRBJ1-5, with D maybe TRBD1 (5 bases). Per germline, CDR1 SGHTA and CDR2 FQGNSA. This CDR3 has 18 amino acids. Trimming removed 6 bases at V and 6 bases at J, with 27 bases between. CDR3 coding DNA: TGTGCCAGCAGTTCGGGAGGAGTCTGGGGGTCTAGACTTCAGCCCCAGCATTTT. This translates into CASSSGGVWGSRLQPQHF.

The chain joins TRBV9 to TRBJ2-3, with TRBD2 as a possible D gene (6 bases). The CDR3 is 16 amino acids. The germline V gene encodes CDR1 SGDLS and CDR2 YYNGEE. V gave up 4 bases and J gave up 2 bases, with 17 bases separating them. This CDR3 is CASSSGDPTYTDTQYF. DNA for the CDR3: TGTGCCAGCAGCTCGGGAGACCCCACCTACACAGATACGCAGTATTTT.

The genes are TRBV19 and TRBJ2-1; D is possibly TRBD2 (6 bases). V was cut by 3 bases and J by 4 bases, with 22 bases left in between. The CDR3 spans 18 residues. In germline, CDR1 is LNHDA, CDR2 SQIVND (reference sequence). The CDR3 DNA is TGTGCCAGTAGTATGTCGGGGCACGGCGCCGGGGGTTACAATGAGCAGTTCTTC. Translating it yields CASSMSGHGAGGYNEQFF.

V gene TRBV5-4 combines with J gene TRBJ2-1, with D uncertain. Germline CDR1 SGHNT, CDR2 YYREEE (reference sequence). The CDR3 contains 14 residues. The germline V and J ends were trimmed by 2 bases and 2 bases, with 8 bases remaining between them. CDR3 in amino acids: CASSFLLAYNEQFF. Written as DNA, the CDR3 is TGTGCCAGCAGCTTCCTATTAGCCTACAATGAGCAGTTCTTC.

The chain is built from TRBV19 and TRBJ1-4; 9 nucleotides agree with TRBD1. Germline loops: CDR1 LNHDA, CDR2 SQIVND (reference sequence). Trimming removed 9 bases from V and 6 bases from J; junction bases left unmatched: 8. CDR3 length equals 14 residues. In nucleotides, the CDR3 is TGTGCCAGCCAAGTCCGGGACAGGGATGAAAAACTGTTTTTT. Translated, it gives CASQVRDRDEKLFF.

This sequence joins TRBV10-3 and TRBJ2-3, with D possibly being TRBD2 (7 bases). Deletions cut 11 bases from V and 2 bases from J, with 17 bases between. CDR3 length: 14 residues. Germline V gene sequence: CDR1 ENHRY, CDR2 SYGVKD. This CDR3 reads CAARAGAATDTQYF. The CDR3 region has the DNA TGTGCCGCAAGGGCGGGGGCCGCCACAGATACGCAGTATTTT.